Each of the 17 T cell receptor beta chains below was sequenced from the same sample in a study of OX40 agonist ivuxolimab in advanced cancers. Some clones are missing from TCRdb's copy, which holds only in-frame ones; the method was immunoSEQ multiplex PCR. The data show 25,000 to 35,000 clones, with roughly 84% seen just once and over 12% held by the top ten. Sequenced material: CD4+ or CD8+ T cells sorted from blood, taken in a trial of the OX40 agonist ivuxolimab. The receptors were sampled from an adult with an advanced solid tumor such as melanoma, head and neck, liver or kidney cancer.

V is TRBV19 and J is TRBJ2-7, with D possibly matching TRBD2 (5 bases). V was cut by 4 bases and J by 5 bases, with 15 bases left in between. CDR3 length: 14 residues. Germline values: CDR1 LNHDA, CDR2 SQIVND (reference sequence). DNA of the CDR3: TGTGCCAGTAGTACCGGGAATAGGGCCCACGAGCAGTACTTC. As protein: CASSTGNRAHEQYF.

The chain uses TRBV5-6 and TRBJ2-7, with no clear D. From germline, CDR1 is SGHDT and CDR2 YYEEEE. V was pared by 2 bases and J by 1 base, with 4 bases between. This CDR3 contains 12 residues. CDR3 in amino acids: CASSFRSYEQYF. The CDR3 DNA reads TGTGCCAGCAGCTTCCGGTCCTACGAGCAGTACTTC.

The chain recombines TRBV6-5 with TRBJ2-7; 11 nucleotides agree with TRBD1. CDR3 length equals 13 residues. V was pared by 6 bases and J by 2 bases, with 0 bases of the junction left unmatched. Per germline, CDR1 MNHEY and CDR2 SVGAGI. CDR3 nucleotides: TGTGCCAGCAGGGGACAGGGGGCCTACGAGCAGTACTTC. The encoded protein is CASRGQGAYEQYF.

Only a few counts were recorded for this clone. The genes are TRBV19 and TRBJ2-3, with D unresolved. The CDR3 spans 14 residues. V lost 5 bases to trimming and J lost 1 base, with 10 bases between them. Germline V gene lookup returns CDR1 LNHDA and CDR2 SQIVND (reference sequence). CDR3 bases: TGTGCCAGTAGTCCATTCCGGGGCACAGATACGCAGTATTTT. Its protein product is CASSPFRGTDTQYF. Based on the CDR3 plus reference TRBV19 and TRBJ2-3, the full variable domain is DGGITQSPKYLFRKEGQNVTLSCEQNLNHDAMYWYRQDPGQGLRLIYYSQIVNDFQKGDIAEGYSVSREKKESFPLTVTSAQKNPTAFYLCASSPFRGTDTQYFGPGTRLTVL.

CDR3 bases: TGTGCCAGCAGCTTATCACTAGCGGGATTAGAGACCCAGTACTTC. It codes for CASSLSLAGLETQYF. This chain links TRBV7-9 with TRBJ2-5, with 10 bases lining up with TRBD2. The trim removed 2 bases at V and 4 bases at J, leaving 4 bases unmatched. This CDR3 is 15 amino acids long. Germline lookup yields CDR1 SEHNR and CDR2 FQNEAQ (reference sequence).

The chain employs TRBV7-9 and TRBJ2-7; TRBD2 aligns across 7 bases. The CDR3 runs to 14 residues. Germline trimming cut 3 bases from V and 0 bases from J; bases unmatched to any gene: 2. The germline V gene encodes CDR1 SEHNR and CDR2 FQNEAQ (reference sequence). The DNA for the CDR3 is TGTGCCAGCAGCTTTCCTAGCGGCTCCTACGAGCAGTACTTC. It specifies CASSFPSGSYEQYF.

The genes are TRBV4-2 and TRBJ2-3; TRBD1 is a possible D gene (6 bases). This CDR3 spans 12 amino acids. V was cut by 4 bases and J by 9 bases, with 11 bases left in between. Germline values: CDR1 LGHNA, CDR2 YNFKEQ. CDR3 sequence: CASSPRQETQYF. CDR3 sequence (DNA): TGTGCCAGCAGCCCGAGACAGGAGACGCAGTATTTT.

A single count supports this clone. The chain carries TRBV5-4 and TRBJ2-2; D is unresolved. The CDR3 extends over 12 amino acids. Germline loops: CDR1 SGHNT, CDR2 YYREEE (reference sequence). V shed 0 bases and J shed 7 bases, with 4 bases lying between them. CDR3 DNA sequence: TGTGCCAGCAGCTTGGGTCTCGGGGAGCTGTTTTTT. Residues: CASSLGLGELFF.

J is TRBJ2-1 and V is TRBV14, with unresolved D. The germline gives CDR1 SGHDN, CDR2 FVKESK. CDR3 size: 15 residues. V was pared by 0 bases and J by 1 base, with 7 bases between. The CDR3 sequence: CASSQETDSYNEQFF. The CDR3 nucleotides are TGTGCCAGCAGCCAAGAAACGGATTCCTACAATGAGCAGTTCTTC.

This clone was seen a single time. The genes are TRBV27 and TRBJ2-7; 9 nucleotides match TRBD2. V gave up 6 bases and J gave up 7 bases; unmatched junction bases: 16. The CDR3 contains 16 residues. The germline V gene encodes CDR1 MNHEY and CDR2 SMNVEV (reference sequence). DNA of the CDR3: TGTGCCAGCAGGAAGACTAGCGGTCACCCCCTATTGGAGCAGTACTTC. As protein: CASRKTSGHPLLEQYF.

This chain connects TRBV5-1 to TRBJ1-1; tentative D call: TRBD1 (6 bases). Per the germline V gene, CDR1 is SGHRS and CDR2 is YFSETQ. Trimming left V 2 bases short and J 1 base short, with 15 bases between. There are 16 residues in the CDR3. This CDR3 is CASSLGRGVGNTEAFF. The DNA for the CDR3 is TGCGCCAGCAGCTTAGGCAGGGGAGTGGGGAACACTGAAGCTTTCTTT.

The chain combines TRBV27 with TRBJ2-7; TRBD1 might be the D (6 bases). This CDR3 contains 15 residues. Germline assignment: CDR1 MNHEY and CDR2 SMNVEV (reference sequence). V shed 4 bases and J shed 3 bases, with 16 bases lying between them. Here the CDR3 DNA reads TGTGCCAGCAGTTCACCGGGACATAATATCTACGAGCAGTACTTC. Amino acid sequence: CASSSPGHNIYEQYF.

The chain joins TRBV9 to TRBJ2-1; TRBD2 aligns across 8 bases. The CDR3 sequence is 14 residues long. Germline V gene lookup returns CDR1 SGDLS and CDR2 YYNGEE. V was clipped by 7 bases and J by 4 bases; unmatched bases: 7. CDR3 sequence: CASGVGGGYNEQFF. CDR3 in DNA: TGTGCCAGCGGAGTGGGCGGGGGGTACAATGAGCAGTTCTTC.

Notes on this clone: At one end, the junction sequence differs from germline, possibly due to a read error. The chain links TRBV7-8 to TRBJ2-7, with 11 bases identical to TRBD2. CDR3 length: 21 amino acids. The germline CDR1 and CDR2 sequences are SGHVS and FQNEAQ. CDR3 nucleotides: TGTGCCAGCAGGTTAGGCGCCGGGCTGGTACTAGCGGGAGAGAACTCCTACGAGCAGTACTTC. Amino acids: CASRLGAGLVLAGENSYEQYF. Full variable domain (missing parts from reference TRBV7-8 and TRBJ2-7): GAGVSQSPRYKVAKRGQDVALRCDPISGHVSLFWYQQALGQGPEFLTYFQNEAQLDKSGLPSDRFFAERPEGSVSTLKIQRTQQEDSAVYLCASRLGAGLVLAGENSYEQYFGPGTRLTVT.

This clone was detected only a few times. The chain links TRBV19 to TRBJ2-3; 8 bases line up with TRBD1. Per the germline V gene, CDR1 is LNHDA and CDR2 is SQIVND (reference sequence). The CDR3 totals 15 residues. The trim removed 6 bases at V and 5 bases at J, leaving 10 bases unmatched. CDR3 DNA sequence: TGTGCCAGTAGCCCGGGACAGGCAACCCTAGATACGCAGTATTTT. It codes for CASSPGQATLDTQYF.

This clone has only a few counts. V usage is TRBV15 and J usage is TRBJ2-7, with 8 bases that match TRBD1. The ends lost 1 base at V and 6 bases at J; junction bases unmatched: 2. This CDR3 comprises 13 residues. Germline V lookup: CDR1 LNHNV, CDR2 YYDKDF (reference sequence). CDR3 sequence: CATSRGQGAEQYF. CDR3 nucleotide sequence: TGTGCCACCAGCAGAGGGCAGGGGGCCGAGCAGTACTTC.

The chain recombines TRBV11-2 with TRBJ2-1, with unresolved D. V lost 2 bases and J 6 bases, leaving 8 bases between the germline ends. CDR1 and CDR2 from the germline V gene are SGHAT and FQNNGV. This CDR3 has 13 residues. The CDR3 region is CASSLLGVNEQFF. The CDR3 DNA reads TGTGCCAGCAGCTTACTTGGAGTCAATGAGCAGTTCTTC.